This is a list of T cell receptor beta chains from one sample in a study of OX40 agonist ivuxolimab in advanced cancers. TCRdb's table, derived via immunoSEQ multiplex PCR, lists solely in-frame clones and lacks some. This sample has 65,000 to 85,000 clones, with 85% found just once. The sequencing used CD4+ or CD8+ T cells sorted from blood, collected in a trial of the OX40 agonist ivuxolimab. The receptors shown here come from an adult with an advanced solid tumor such as melanoma, head and neck, liver or kidney cancer. The CDR3 runs from the conserved cysteine through the conserved F or W. The order of the fields is V gene, CDR3 length, J gene, CDR3 protein.

TRBV18	15	TRBJ1-2	CASSPQTGADYGYTF
TRBV27	16	TRBJ1-6	CASSLSDRAYNSPLHF
TRBV11-2	14	TRBJ1-2	CASSLKGFNYGYTF
TRBV4-1	14	TRBJ2-2	CASSQGALPGELFF
TRBV27	14	TRBJ1-2	CASRTGQGIGGYTF
TRBV9	12	TRBJ2-1	CASSVDESEQFF
TRBV7-2	12	TRBJ1-4	CASSRFNEKLFF
TRBV29-1	14	TRBJ1-2	CSARGQTSNYGYTF
TRBV27	15	TRBJ2-5	CASSSMGQGQETQYF
TRBV6-6	15	TRBJ2-1	CASRHRGERGNEQFF
TRBV19	12	TRBJ1-1	CASSVGVRRAFF
TRBV25-1	14	TRBJ2-7	CASSWGGQTYEQYF
TRBV11-2	16	TRBJ1-3	CASSLTQGSNGNTIYF
TRBV7-9	15	TRBJ2-5	CASSLAPRDRETQYF
TRBV7-2	16	TRBJ2-1	CASRGAGGAPINEQFF
TRBV30	15	TRBJ1-5	CAWSRGEIGVQPQHF
TRBV5-6	17	TRBJ2-5	CASSPGQVNRFQETQYF
TRBV21-1	17	TRBJ2-4	CASSPLGPGDAKNIQYF
TRBV18	14	TRBJ2-1	CASSGSSSYNEQFF
TRBV19	16	TRBJ1-2	CASSITPSVLNYGYTF
TRBV5-1	17	TRBJ2-1	CASSLGRAGGPSNEQFF
TRBV11-3	16	TRBJ2-3	CASSPGGRGATDTQYF
TRBV6-7	20	TRBJ2-1	CASSYSWGPHGAGSGHEQFF
TRBV6-5	11	TRBJ1-5	CASSGTGVRHF
TRBV6-6	14	TRBJ1-2	CASSLGGGGYGYTF
TRBV4-3	15	TRBJ1-2	CASSQAGTGGGGYTF
TRBV5-4	14	TRBJ1-1	CASSPDRFYTEAFF
TRBV30	15	TRBJ2-3	CAWSRGQGLTDTQYF
TRBV2	16	TRBJ2-1	CASSDTGRQVGNEQFF
TRBV10-3	17	TRBJ1-1	CAINPSGPGAMNTEAFF
TRBV4-3	15	TRBJ1-1	CASSQESGRSDKAFF
TRBV18	19	TRBJ2-5	CASSPVGTGTSGIQETQYF
TRBV21-1	13	TRBJ1-1	CGSLGSRVTEAFF
TRBV5-6	13	TRBJ2-5	CASSWDTKETQYF
TRBV27	18	TRBJ2-3	CASSLSSLAGDRVDTQYF
TRBV19	14	TRBJ2-1	CASLKRALGDEQFF
TRBV18	15	TRBJ1-1	CASSPLTPAPTEAFF
TRBV14	14	TRBJ1-2	CASSQDLGGWGYTF
TRBV10-3	12	TRBJ1-2	CAIEGGDYGYTF
TRBV28	17	TRBJ2-7	CASSFGQAVGLSYEQYF
TRBV29-1	15	TRBJ2-5	CSVGSAGQGQETQYF
TRBV7-9	14	TRBJ1-1	CASRLGQGSTEAFF
TRBV11-2	15	TRBJ2-5	CASSSFLASQETQYF
TRBV28	18	TRBJ2-4	CASSPSIRRGMGKNIQYF
TRBV7-6	14	TRBJ1-1	CASSPRDRGTEAFF
TRBV9	15	TRBJ1-2	CASSAGPVANYGYTF